The source of this T cell receptor (beta chain) is a study of shared clonotypes between healthy human individuals. Study observations and caveats: Sequencing depth was a factor that was expected to affect clonotype sharing among donors.

TCRdb's copy holds only in-frame clones and misses some; the assay was immunoSEQ multiplex PCR. Here the sample spans around 2.1 million clones, 85% to 95% being singletons. Positive CCR7 selection of CD45RO-negative cells yielded the naive CD8 cells, and terminally differentiated effector memory CD45RA+ cells were excluded. Concerning this clone itself: Its target is not known.

The V gene's germline CDR1 is LNHNV and CDR2 YYDKDF (reference sequence). The J segment lost 5 bases and the V segment lost 5 bases, leaving 8 bases of the junction unmatched. The CDR3 totals 15 residues. Sequencing was performed on naive CD8+ T cells from PBMCs. This sequence originates from a man between 18 and 35 years old in good health. Some clones in this sample may be carry-over from other donors' samples. The V gene is TRBV15, the J gene TRBJ2-5, with TRBD1 identical over 10 bases. The CDR3 nucleotides are TGTGCCACCAGCTATGGGACAGGGGTCTCGGAGACCCAGTACTTC. This sequence encodes CATSYGTGVSETQYF.